Given below is one T cell receptor beta chain in context. Sequencing used immunoSEQ multiplex PCR; TCRdb keeps in-frame clones, though not all of them. This table holds about 250,000 clones, around nine tenths found once. The data stem from a study of blood T cell repertoires in COVID-19. V lost 5 bases, J lost 7 bases, and 17 bases lay in between. This CDR3 is 14 amino acids long. Germline values: CDR1 MNHEY, CDR2 SVGEGT. The sequence was obtained from a woman aged 55-69 years who had recovered from COVID-19. The J gene is TRBJ2-5, the V gene TRBV6-2 or TRBV6-3, with a tentative D call TRBD2 (6 bases). Specimen: peripheral blood. Here the CDR3 reads CASSAGLSLGTQYF. The CDR3 DNA follows: TGTGCCAGCAGTGCGGGACTTTCTCTCGGGACCCAGTACTTC.